Shown below are 15 T cell receptor beta chains from a single sample sequenced in a study of control samples from healthy donors and cancer patients. Using immunoSEQ multiplex PCR, the repertoire was profiled, and TCRdb retains in-frame clones only, with some absent. Among about 45,000 clones listed, around 93% were seen once. Sequences were obtained from PBMCs. All receptors come from a woman aged 40 to 50 with head and neck cancer.

The chain employs TRBV28 and TRBJ2-7, with 8 bases that match TRBD1. Germline values: CDR1 MDHEN, CDR2 SYDVKM. V trimming: 8 bases; J trimming: 2 bases; junction bases outside the gene matches: 2. The CDR3 is 12 residues long. The CDR3: CASGTGTYEQYF. The CDR3 region has the DNA TGTGCCAGCGGGACAGGAACCTACGAGCAGTACTTC.

As DNA, the CDR3 is TGCGCCAGCAGCCTCCCGGGACAGAGGGCGACTGAAGCTTTCTTT. It is translated as CASSLPGQRATEAFF. The chain couples TRBV4-1 to TRBJ1-1; 7 bases align to TRBD1. The germline V gene has CDR1 MGHRA and CDR2 YSYEKL. The CDR3 contains 15 residues. V lost 4 bases to trimming and J lost 5 bases; unmatched junction nucleotides: 10.

The chain has TRBV6-1 and TRBJ1-5; D is unresolved. Germline CDR1 MNHNS, CDR2 SASEGT. The CDR3 has 13 amino acids. With 0 bases removed from V and 3 bases from J, the gap between germline ends came to 3 bases. In nucleotides, the CDR3 is TGTGCCAGCAGTGAAGCCAACAATCAGCCCCAGCATTTT. It specifies CASSEANNQPQHF.

This chain links TRBV11-2 with TRBJ2-2, with a possible D match to TRBD1 (6 bases). There are 15 residues in the CDR3. CDR1 and CDR2 from the germline V gene are SGHAT and FQNNGV. Between the trimmed V and J ends, which lost 4 bases and 4 bases, there was a span of 13 bases. The CDR3 protein is CASSYGTPLTGELFF. In DNA form, the CDR3 reads TGTGCCAGCAGCTACGGGACACCGCTCACCGGGGAGCTGTTTTTT.

The chain has TRBV10-1 and TRBJ2-7, with TRBD1 as a possible D gene (5 bases). Germline V CDR1 and CDR2: WNHNN, SYGVQD (reference sequence). The CDR3 covers 14 residues. The germline V and J ends were trimmed by 3 bases and 3 bases, with 12 bases remaining between them. The CDR3 loop is CASSEQVSGYEQYF. CDR3 in DNA: TGCGCCAGCAGTGAACAGGTTTCGGGCTACGAGCAGTACTTC.

This rearrangement joins TRBV20-1 to TRBJ1-2; 7 nucleotides match TRBD1. CDR1 is DFQATT, CDR2 SNEGSKA, per germline (reference sequence). The CDR3 covers 13 residues. The V segment lost 3 bases and the J segment 3 bases; nucleotides outside the gene matches: 4. This chain's CDR3 is CSASHRGDYGYTF. The CDR3 DNA follows: TGCAGTGCTAGTCACAGGGGCGACTATGGCTACACCTTC.

CDR3 loop: CASGRDTTYGYTF. CDR3 in DNA: TGTGCCAGCGGCCGGGACACCACCTATGGCTACACCTTC. The V gene is TRBV2, the J gene TRBJ1-2; maybe TRBD1 (6 bases). CDR3 size: 13 residues. The V end lost 8 bases, the J end lost 4 bases, and 14 bases lay between the germline ends. CDR1 and CDR2 from the germline V gene are SNHLY and FYNNEI.

V is TRBV28 and J is TRBJ2-7, with 8 bases lining up with TRBD1. Losses at the gene ends were 3 bases for V and 3 bases for J; bases not matched to a gene: 16. Per the germline V gene, CDR1 is MDHEN and CDR2 is SYDVKM. CDR3 length equals 18 residues. Written as DNA, the CDR3 is TGTGCCAGCAGTTTTCTAGGTCAGGGGGCCCTATCGGGCTACGAGCAGTACTTC. This translates into CASSFLGQGALSGYEQYF. Complete variable domain (other parts from reference TRBV28 and TRBJ2-7): DVKVTQSSRYLVKRTGEKVFLECVQDMDHENMFWYRQDPGLGLRLIYFSYDVKMKEKGDIPEGYSVSREKKERFSLILESASTNQTSMYLCASSFLGQGALSGYEQYFGPGTRLTVT.

The V and J genes are TRBV2 and TRBJ1-2, with 7 bases identical to TRBD1. In germline, CDR1 is SNHLY, CDR2 FYNNEI. The CDR3 consists of 13 residues. The junction had 7 bases not matched to a gene; V was cut back by 4 bases and J by 8 bases. CDR3: CASSAQGVLGYTF. The DNA for the CDR3 is TGTGCCAGCAGTGCGCAGGGGGTTTTGGGCTACACCTTC.

J is TRBJ1-3 and V is TRBV2; the match to TRBD1 covers 9 bases. The V gene's germline CDR1 is SNHLY and CDR2 FYNNEI. CDR3 length: 15 amino acids. With V trimmed by 4 bases and J by 3 bases, 4 bases remained unmatched. The CDR3 reads CASSALTGGGNTIYF. In nucleotides, the CDR3 is TGTGCCAGCAGTGCCCTGACAGGGGGTGGAAACACCATATATTTT.

The count of this clone is one. The chain has TRBV19 and TRBJ1-4; D is perhaps TRBD1 (6 bases). Trimming shortened V by 3 bases and J by 4 bases, and 9 bases separated the two germline ends. Germline CDR1 is LNHDA and CDR2 is SQIVND (reference sequence). The CDR3 loop spans 14 amino acids. The CDR3: CASSMSRGNEKLFF. The CDR3 DNA reads TGTGCCAGTAGTATGTCCAGGGGTAATGAAAAACTGTTTTTT.

The V and J genes are TRBV7-3 and TRBJ2-7, with D perhaps TRBD1 (6 bases). Trimming cost V 5 bases and J 3 bases, with 14 bases left between them. The CDR3 is 14 amino acids. Germline V CDR1 and CDR2: SGHTA, FQGTGA. CDR3: CASSVQGIGYEQYF. CDR3 nucleotides: TGTGCCAGCAGCGTACAGGGTATAGGCTACGAGCAGTACTTC.

This chain links TRBV19 with TRBJ2-2; 13 nucleotides align to TRBD2. This CDR3 comprises 15 residues. With 9 bases clipped from V and 7 bases from J, the junction kept 8 bases outside the gene matches. Germline V gene sequence: CDR1 LNHDA, CDR2 SQIVND (reference sequence). CDR3 sequence: CASSVRTSGSGELFF. CDR3 in DNA: TGTGCCAGCTCCGTTCGGACTAGCGGGAGCGGGGAGCTGTTTTTT.

V gene TRBV2 combines with J gene TRBJ2-7, with D maybe TRBD2 (7 bases). V was clipped by 4 bases and J by 6 bases, with 10 bases between them. Germline V gene data show CDR1 as SNHLY and CDR2 as FYNNEI. CDR3 length: 12 amino acids. CDR3 sequence reads: CASSVGGAEQYF. CDR3 DNA sequence: TGTGCCAGCAGTGTAGGGGGGGCCGAGCAGTACTTC. The full variable domain, rest sourced from reference TRBV2 and TRBJ2-7, is EPEVTQTPSHQVTQMGQEVILRCVPISNHLYFYWYRQILGQKVEFLVSFYNNEISEKSEIFDDQFSVERPDGSNFTLKIRSTKLEDSAMYFCASSVGGAEQYFGPGTRLTVT.

J is TRBJ2-2 and V is TRBV14; unclear D gene. V lost 4 bases to trimming and J lost 0 bases, with 15 bases between them. CDR1 is SGHDN and CDR2 is FVKESK in the germline V gene. CDR3 length: 17 amino acids. CDR3 coding DNA: TGTGCCAGCAGCCCCGGGTGGAGTACCGCGAACACCGGGGAGCTGTTTTTT. As protein: CASSPGWSTANTGELFF.